The 29 T cell receptor beta chains in this list originate from one sample, sequenced in a study of T cells after yellow fever vaccination. TCRdb re-called the 5' RACE reads through MiXCR, storing one row per CDR3 protein. The sample comprises approximately 610,000 distinct CDR3 sequences, 17% of which are singletons, and roughly 17% rests with the top ten. Here the sequenced sample was PBMCs, taken about 5 days after the first yellow fever vaccination. These receptors were collected from a man aged 18 to 29 who received the YFV17D yellow fever vaccine.

This clonotype occurred many times. The chain is built from TRBV12-3 or TRBV12-4 and TRBJ1-2, with D hard to call. Trimming cost V 4 bases and J 4 bases, with 7 bases left between them. The CDR3 runs to 12 residues. CDR3 residues: CASSSSGYGYTF. In nucleotides, the CDR3 is TGTGCCAGCAGTTCGTCAGGCTATGGCTACACCTTC.

This clonotype appeared a few times. The chain links TRBV7-9 to TRBJ2-2; no firm D call. The CDR3 runs to 15 residues. Trimming left V 5 bases short and J 2 bases short, with 12 bases between. CDR1 SEHNR and CDR2 FQNEAQ come from the germline V gene (reference sequence). CDR3 amino acids: CASSGAGSNTGELFF. Written as DNA, the CDR3 is TGTGCCAGCAGCGGAGCCGGGTCCAACACCGGGGAGCTGTTTTTT.

The gene calls are TRBV6-2 or TRBV6-3 and TRBJ1-1; 8 bases map to TRBD1. Germline values: CDR1 MNHEY, CDR2 SVGEGT. CDR3 size: 14 residues. V lost 4 bases, J lost 3 bases, and 4 bases stayed unmatched. CDR3 bases: TGTGCCAGCAGTTTCGCGACAGGGGACACTGAAGCTTTCTTT. Translated: CASSFATGDTEAFF.

This clonotype occurred a few times. The CDR3 region has the DNA TGTGCCACCAGCAGAGGTGGGGCCAACGTCCTGACTTTC. It encodes CATSRGGANVLTF. The chain uses TRBV15 and TRBJ2-6; D remains ambiguous. The germline V and J ends were trimmed by 1 base and 3 bases, with 1 base remaining between them. Germline assignment: CDR1 LNHNV and CDR2 YYDKDF (reference sequence). The CDR3 contains 13 residues.

The chain joins TRBV7-2 to TRBJ2-7; the D is unclear. V was pared by 0 bases and J by 6 bases, with 12 bases between. There are 14 residues in the CDR3. Per the germline V gene, CDR1 is SGHTA and CDR2 is FQGNSA. CDR3 in amino acids: CASSLAGPPSEQYF. Here the CDR3 DNA reads TGTGCCAGCAGCTTAGCCGGGCCTCCCTCCGAGCAGTACTTC.

This clonotype turned up a few times. V usage is TRBV12-3 or TRBV12-4 and J usage is TRBJ2-1; D is possibly TRBD2 (5 bases). V was clipped by 4 bases and J by 1 base, with 14 bases between them. This CDR3 region has 16 residues. The CDR3 spells CASSSPQRPSYNEQFF. For the CDR3, the DNA is TGTGCCAGCAGTTCCCCCCAGCGGCCTTCCTACAATGAGCAGTTCTTC.

The CDR3 nucleotides are TGTGCCAGCAGCTCCCAGGTGCGGCGACGGACCGGGGAGCTGTTTTTT. Protein sequence: CASSSQVRRRTGELFF. The gene calls are TRBV7-2 and TRBJ2-2; D gene uncertain. This CDR3 has 16 amino acids. V shed 4 bases and J shed 5 bases, with 17 bases lying between them. The V gene's germline CDR1 is SGHTA and CDR2 FQGNSA.

This clonotype has just a few counts. The J gene is TRBJ2-6, the V gene TRBV6-1, with TRBD1 matching over 10 bases. Unmatched junction bases numbered 9, after V lost 6 bases and J lost 4 bases. CDR3 length: 17 residues. CDR1 is MNHNS and CDR2 is SASEGT in the germline V gene. The CDR3: CASSPGTGDPGANVLTF. The CDR3 DNA follows: TGTGCCAGCAGCCCCGGGACAGGGGATCCCGGGGCCAACGTCCTGACTTTC.

The genes are TRBV4-1 and TRBJ2-1; D is undetermined. The V end lost 0 bases, the J end lost 15 bases, and 18 bases lay between the germline ends. CDR1 and CDR2 from the germline V gene are MGHRA and YSYEKL. The CDR3 runs to 14 residues. CDR3 DNA: TGCGCCAGCAGCCAAGATGGCAACTACCCCCAGAGGTTCTTC. This translates into CASSQDGNYPQRFF.

The rearrangement links TRBV19 to TRBJ1-4; D is undetermined. CDR1 is LNHDA and CDR2 is SQIVND in the germline V gene (reference sequence). CDR3 length: 13 residues. The V and J ends lost 10 bases and 3 bases respectively, with 12 bases between them. CDR3: CATPSQANEKLFF. DNA of the CDR3: TGTGCCACCCCCTCGCAGGCTAATGAAAAACTGTTTTTT.

The chain links TRBV2 to TRBJ1-1; no firm D call. V gave up 4 bases and J gave up 0 bases, with 9 bases separating them. From germline, CDR1 is SNHLY and CDR2 FYNNEI. The CDR3 contains 14 residues. In DNA form, the CDR3 reads TGTGCCAGCAGTGGTCCTTTAATGAACACTGAAGCTTTCTTT. Translation: CASSGPLMNTEAFF.

Ten or more counts support this clonotype. The CDR3 sequence: CATSSSGTRTYEQYF. The CDR3 coding sequence is TGTGCCACCAGCAGTTCCGGGACTAGAACCTACGAGCAGTACTTC. The chain combines TRBV15 with TRBJ2-7, with 8 bases fitting TRBD2. Germline V gives CDR1 LNHNV, CDR2 YYDKDF (reference sequence). The CDR3 is 15 amino acids. The V segment lost 3 bases and the J segment 2 bases; nucleotides outside the gene matches: 6.

This clonotype occurred a few times. V usage is TRBV10-3 and J usage is TRBJ1-1, with D perhaps TRBD1 (5 bases). The germline gives CDR1 ENHRY, CDR2 SYGVKD. V was cut by 5 bases and J by 3 bases, with 13 bases left in between. The CDR3 is 14 residues long. The CDR3 DNA reads TGTGCCATCAGTTCTATGGGGGGGGACACTGAAGCTTTCTTT. Amino acid sequence: CAISSMGGDTEAFF.

V gene TRBV20-1 combines with J gene TRBJ2-5; 7 bases align to TRBD2. The J segment lost 2 bases and the V segment lost 6 bases, leaving 9 bases of the junction unmatched. The CDR3 is 14 amino acids. Germline CDR1 and CDR2: DFQATT and SNEGSKA (reference sequence). The CDR3 loop reads CSATPGTTQETQYF. The CDR3 DNA reads TGCAGTGCCACCCCTGGGACTACTCAAGAGACCCAGTACTTC.

V is TRBV6-1 and J is TRBJ1-6; D perhaps matches TRBD1 (6 bases). V lost 7 bases to trimming and J lost 7 bases, with 14 bases between them. CDR3 length: 14 amino acids. Germline CDR1 MNHNS, CDR2 SASEGT. This CDR3 reads CASTPGQRNSPLHF. CDR3 bases: TGTGCCAGCACACCCGGACAGCGGAATTCACCCCTCCACTTT.

This clonotype was counted only a few times. The J gene is TRBJ2-5, the V gene TRBV28, with no clear D. Trimming left V 2 bases short and J 5 bases short, with 6 bases between. Per germline, CDR1 MDHEN and CDR2 SYDVKM. This CDR3 is built from 12 residues. CDR3 sequence reads: CASSLPSETQYF. The CDR3, as DNA: TGTGCCAGCAGTTTACCCTCTGAGACCCAGTACTTC.

The gene calls are TRBV5-1 and TRBJ2-3, with a weak D call TRBD1 (6 bases). This CDR3 has 15 residues. Germline loops: CDR1 SGHRS, CDR2 YFSETQ. V was trimmed by 4 bases and J by 3 bases, leaving 15 bases between them. The CDR3 sequence: CASSPADSETDTQYF. CDR3 coding DNA: TGCGCCAGCAGCCCCGCGGACAGTGAGACAGATACGCAGTATTTT. The full variable domain, its missing parts supplied by reference TRBV5-1 and TRBJ2-3, is KAGVTQTPRYLIKTRGQQVTLSCSPISGHRSVSWYQQTPGQGLQFLFEYFSETQRNKGNFPGRFSGRQFSNSRSEMNVSTLELGDSALYLCASSPADSETDTQYFGPGTRLTVL.

J is TRBJ2-2 and V is TRBV11-2, with 14 bases fitting TRBD2. Germline V gives CDR1 SGHAT, CDR2 FQNNGV. With 4 bases clipped from V and 0 bases from J, the junction kept 4 bases outside the gene matches. The CDR3 length is 18 residues. This chain's CDR3 is CASSSGTSGGTNTGELFF. Written as DNA, the CDR3 is TGTGCCAGCAGCTCTGGGACTAGCGGGGGAACGAACACCGGGGAGCTGTTTTTT.

This chain joins TRBV10-3 and TRBJ2-3; D might be TRBD2 (6 bases). Germline CDR1 reads ENHRY; CDR2 reads SYGVKD. V gave up 4 bases and J gave up 2 bases, with 13 bases separating them. This CDR3 contains 15 residues. CDR3 DNA: TGTGCCATCAGTGGGAGGGTAGGGGACACAGATACGCAGTATTTT. Translating gives CAISGRVGDTDTQYF.

The chain links TRBV10-3 to TRBJ2-7; either TRBD1 or TRBD2 may fit D (5 bases each). This CDR3 region has 12 residues. Germline V gives CDR1 ENHRY, CDR2 SYGVKD. V lost 7 bases and J lost 3, with 10 bases in between. Written as DNA, the CDR3 is TGTGCCATCACTCGGGACGGCTACGAGCAGTACTTC. It yields the protein CAITRDGYEQYF.

The chain combines TRBV10-2 with TRBJ1-2; D uncertain. The CDR3 extends over 14 amino acids. Trimming removed 3 bases at V and 9 bases at J, with 17 bases between. The germline CDR1 and CDR2 sequences are WSHSY and SAAADI. This CDR3 is CASSDTGSVVSYTF. The CDR3 nucleotides are TGCGCCAGCAGTGATACGGGGAGCGTGGTGAGCTACACCTTC.

This clonotype was counted between two and nine times. V is TRBV20-1 and J is TRBJ1-6, with D uncertain. The CDR3 spans 14 residues. The germline V gene encodes CDR1 DFQATT and CDR2 SNEGSKA (reference sequence). V shed 6 bases and J shed 7 bases, with 16 bases lying between them. The CDR3 loop is CSAPDFGRNSPLHF. The CDR3 bases are TGCAGTGCCCCTGACTTTGGACGAAATTCACCCCTCCACTTT.

The DNA of the CDR3 is TGCAGCGCTGGGGGGGATTGGGGGGTGAACACCGGGGAGCTGTTTTTT. Its protein is CSAGGDWGVNTGELFF. The chain joins TRBV29-1 to TRBJ2-2, with 7 bases aligning to TRBD2. Germline assignment: CDR1 SQVTM and CDR2 ANQGSEA. V dropped 7 bases and J dropped 1; count of bases not matched to a gene: 12. CDR3 size: 16 residues.

This chain links TRBV18 with TRBJ2-2; D tentatively fits TRBD1 or TRBD2 (5 bases each). CDR3 length equals 18 residues. Trimming pared 1 base from V and 0 bases from J, leaving 15 bases between. CDR1 is KGHSH, CDR2 LQKENI, per germline. Here the CDR3 reads CASSPLIPGRPNTGELFF. DNA of the CDR3: TGTGCCAGCTCACCACTTATACCGGGACGACCGAACACCGGGGAGCTGTTTTTT.

V is TRBV9 and J is TRBJ2-3; D unresolved. The CDR3 contains 14 residues. Trimming removed 5 bases from V and 2 bases from J, with 12 bases in between. Germline V lookup: CDR1 SGDLS, CDR2 YYNGEE. The CDR3 DNA is TGTGCCAGCAGGAGCCTTAGCTCCACAGATACGCAGTATTTT. Amino acid sequence: CASRSLSSTDTQYF. Using reference TRBV9 and TRBJ2-3 for the parts outside the CDR3, the full variable domain is DSGVTQTPKHLITATGQRVTLRCSPRSGDLSVYWYQQSLDQGLQFLIQYYNGEERAKGNILERFSAQQFPDLHSELNLSSLELGDSALYFCASRSLSSTDTQYFGPGTRLTVL.

This clonotype was detected only a few times. This chain connects TRBV6-1 to TRBJ1-5; possibly TRBD1 for D (6 bases). The CDR3 has 13 amino acids. Germline V gene data show CDR1 as MNHNS and CDR2 as SASEGT. Trimming took 8 bases from V and 9 from J, leaving 17 bases between them. The CDR3 DNA reads TGTGCCAGCTGCACAGGGCCCTTGGGGCCCCAGCATTTT. Encoded protein: CASCTGPLGPQHF.

This sequence joins TRBV4-1 and TRBJ2-1; 7 nucleotides match TRBD2. Trimming took 4 bases from V and 15 from J; bases not matched to a gene: 18. Germline loops: CDR1 MGHRA, CDR2 YSYEKL. CDR3 size: 15 residues. The CDR3 region is CASSPLYLQRGDRFF. The CDR3 DNA reads TGCGCCAGCAGCCCCCTCTATCTTCAGCGGGGTGATCGGTTCTTC.

This clonotype has just a few counts. V gene TRBV5-4 combines with J gene TRBJ2-1; 7 nucleotides line up with TRBD1. The CDR3 sequence is 15 residues long. V shed 0 bases, J shed 10 bases, and the junction held 10 bases outside the gene matches. From germline, CDR1 is SGHNT and CDR2 YYREEE (reference sequence). The CDR3 here is CASSLGDSSLGEQFF. As DNA, the CDR3 is TGTGCCAGCAGCTTGGGGGACAGCTCCCTAGGGGAGCAGTTCTTC.

The chain recombines TRBV20-1 with TRBJ2-3; TRBD2 matches 7 bases. Per germline, CDR1 DFQATT and CDR2 SNEGSKA (reference sequence). The CDR3 has 14 residues. The CDR3 region is CSGGSSGVADTQYF. The CDR3 DNA follows: TGCAGCGGCGGGTCAAGCGGGGTGGCCGATACGCAGTATTTT.